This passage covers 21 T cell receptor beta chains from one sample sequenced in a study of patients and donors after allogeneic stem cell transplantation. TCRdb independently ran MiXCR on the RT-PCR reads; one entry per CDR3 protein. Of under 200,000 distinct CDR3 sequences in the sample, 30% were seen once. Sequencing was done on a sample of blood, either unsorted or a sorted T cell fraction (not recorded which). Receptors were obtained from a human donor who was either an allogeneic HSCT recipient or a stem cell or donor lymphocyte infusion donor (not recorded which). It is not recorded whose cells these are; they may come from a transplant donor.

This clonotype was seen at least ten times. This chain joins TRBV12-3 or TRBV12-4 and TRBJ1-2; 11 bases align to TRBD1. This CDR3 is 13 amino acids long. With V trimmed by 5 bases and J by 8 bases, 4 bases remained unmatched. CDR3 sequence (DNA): TGTGCCAGCAGTCCCCGGACAGGGGGCGGCTACACCTTC. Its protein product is CASSPRTGGGYTF.

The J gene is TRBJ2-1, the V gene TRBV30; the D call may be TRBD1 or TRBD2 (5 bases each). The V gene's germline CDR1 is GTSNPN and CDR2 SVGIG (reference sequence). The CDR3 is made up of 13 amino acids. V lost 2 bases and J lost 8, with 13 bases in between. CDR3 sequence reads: CAWSWDQGDEQFF. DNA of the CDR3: TGTGCCTGGAGTTGGGACCAAGGAGATGAGCAGTTCTTC.

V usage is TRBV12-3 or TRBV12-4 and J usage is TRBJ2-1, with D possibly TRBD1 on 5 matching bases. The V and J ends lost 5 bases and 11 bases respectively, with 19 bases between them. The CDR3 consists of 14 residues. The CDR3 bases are TGTGCCAGCAGTCGATCTGACAGCATCAGGAAGCAGTTCTTC. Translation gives CASSRSDSIRKQFF.

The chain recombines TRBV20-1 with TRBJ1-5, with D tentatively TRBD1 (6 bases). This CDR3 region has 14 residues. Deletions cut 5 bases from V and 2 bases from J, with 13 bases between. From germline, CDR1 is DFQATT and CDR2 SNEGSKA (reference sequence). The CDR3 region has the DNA TGCAGTGCTTCCTTGGGGGCGGGCAATCAGCCCCAGCATTTT. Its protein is CSASLGAGNQPQHF.

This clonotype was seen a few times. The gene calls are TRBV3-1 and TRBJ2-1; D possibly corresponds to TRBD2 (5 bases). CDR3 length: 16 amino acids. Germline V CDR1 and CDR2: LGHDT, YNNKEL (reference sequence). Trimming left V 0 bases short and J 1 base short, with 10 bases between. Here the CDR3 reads CASSQDEGRSYNEQFF. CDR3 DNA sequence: TGTGCCAGCAGCCAAGATGAGGGTCGGTCCTACAATGAGCAGTTCTTC.

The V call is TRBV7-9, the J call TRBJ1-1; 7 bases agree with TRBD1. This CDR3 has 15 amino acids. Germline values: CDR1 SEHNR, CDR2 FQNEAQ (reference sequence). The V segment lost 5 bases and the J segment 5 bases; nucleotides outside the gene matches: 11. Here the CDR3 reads CASSGDREGRTEAFF. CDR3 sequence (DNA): TGTGCCAGCAGCGGCGACAGGGAGGGGAGGACTGAAGCTTTCTTT.

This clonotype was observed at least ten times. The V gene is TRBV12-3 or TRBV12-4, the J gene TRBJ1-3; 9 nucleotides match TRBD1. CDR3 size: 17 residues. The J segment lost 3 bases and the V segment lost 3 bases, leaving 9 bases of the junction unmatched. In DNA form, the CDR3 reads TGTGCCAGCAGTTTTGGACAGGGGAATTCTGTTGGAAACACCATATATTTT. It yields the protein CASSFGQGNSVGNTIYF.

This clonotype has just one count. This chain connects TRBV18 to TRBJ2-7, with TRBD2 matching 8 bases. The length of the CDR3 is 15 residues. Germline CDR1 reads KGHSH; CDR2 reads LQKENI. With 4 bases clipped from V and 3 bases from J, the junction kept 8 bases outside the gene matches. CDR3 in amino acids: CASSQTREGIYEQYF. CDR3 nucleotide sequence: TGTGCCAGCTCACAGACACGGGAGGGGATCTACGAGCAGTACTTC.

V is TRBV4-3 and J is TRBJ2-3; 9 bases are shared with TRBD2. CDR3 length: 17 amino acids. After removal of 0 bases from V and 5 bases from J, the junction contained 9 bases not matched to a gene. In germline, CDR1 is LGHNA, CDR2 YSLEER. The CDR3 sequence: CASSQDLAGGPGDTQYF. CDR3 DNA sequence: TGCGCCAGCAGCCAAGATTTGGCGGGAGGGCCGGGAGATACGCAGTATTTT.

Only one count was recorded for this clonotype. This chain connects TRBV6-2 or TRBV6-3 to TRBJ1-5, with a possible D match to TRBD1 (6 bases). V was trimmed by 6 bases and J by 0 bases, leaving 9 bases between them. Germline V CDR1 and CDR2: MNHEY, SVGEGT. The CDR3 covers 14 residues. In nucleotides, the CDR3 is TGTGCCAGCAGACAGGGTAATAGCAATCAGCCCCAGCATTTT. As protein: CASRQGNSNQPQHF.

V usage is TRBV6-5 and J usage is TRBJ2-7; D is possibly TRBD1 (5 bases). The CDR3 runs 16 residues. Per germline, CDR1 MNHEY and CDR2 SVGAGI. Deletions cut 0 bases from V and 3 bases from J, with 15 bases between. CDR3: CASSYSQGPFFYEQYF. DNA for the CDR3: TGTGCCAGCAGTTACTCCCAGGGTCCCTTTTTCTACGAGCAGTACTTC.

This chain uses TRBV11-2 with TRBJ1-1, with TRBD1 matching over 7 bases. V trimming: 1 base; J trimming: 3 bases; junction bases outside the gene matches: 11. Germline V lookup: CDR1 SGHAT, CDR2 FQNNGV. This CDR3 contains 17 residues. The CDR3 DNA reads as TGTGCCAGCAGCTTAGGTGGACAGGCCGGCTACGACACTGAAGCTTTCTTT. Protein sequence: CASSLGGQAGYDTEAFF.

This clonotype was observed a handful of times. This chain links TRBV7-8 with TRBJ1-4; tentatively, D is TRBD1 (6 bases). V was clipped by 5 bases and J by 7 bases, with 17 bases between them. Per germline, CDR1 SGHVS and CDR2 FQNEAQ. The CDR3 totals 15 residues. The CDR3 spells CASSKPGSGVEKLFF. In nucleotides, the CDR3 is TGTGCCAGCAGCAAACCGGGGTCAGGGGTTGAAAAACTGTTTTTT.

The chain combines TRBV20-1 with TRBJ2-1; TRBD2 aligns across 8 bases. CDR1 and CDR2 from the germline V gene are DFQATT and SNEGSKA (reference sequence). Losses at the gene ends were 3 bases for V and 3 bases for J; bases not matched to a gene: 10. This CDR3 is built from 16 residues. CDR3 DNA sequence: TGCAGTGCTAGCATTCCAGCGGGAGACGGCTACAATGAGCAGTTCTTC. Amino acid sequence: CSASIPAGDGYNEQFF.

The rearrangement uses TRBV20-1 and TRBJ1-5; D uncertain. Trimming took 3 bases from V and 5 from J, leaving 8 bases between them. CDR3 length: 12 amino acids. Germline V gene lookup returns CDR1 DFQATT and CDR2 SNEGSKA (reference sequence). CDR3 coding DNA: TGCAGTGCTAGTAAGTGGGATCAGCCCCAGCATTTT. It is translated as CSASKWDQPQHF.

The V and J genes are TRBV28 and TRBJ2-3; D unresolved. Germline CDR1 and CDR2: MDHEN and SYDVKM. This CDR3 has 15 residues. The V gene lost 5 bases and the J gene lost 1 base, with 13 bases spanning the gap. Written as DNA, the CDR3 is TGTGCCAGCAGTGCCCCAGGTGGGCGCACAGATACGCAGTATTTT. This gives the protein CASSAPGGRTDTQYF.

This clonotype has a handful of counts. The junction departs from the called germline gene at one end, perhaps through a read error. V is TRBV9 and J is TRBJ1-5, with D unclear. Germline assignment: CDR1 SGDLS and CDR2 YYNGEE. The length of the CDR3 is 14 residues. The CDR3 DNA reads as TGTGCCAGCAGCGCCGAGTGGCGCTATCAGTCCCAGCATTTT. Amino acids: CASSAEWRYQSQHF.

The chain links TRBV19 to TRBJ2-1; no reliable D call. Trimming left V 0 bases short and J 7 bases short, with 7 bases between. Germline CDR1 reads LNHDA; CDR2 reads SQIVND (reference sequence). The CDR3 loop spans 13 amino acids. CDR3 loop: CASSIDNKNEQFF. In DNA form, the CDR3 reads TGTGCCAGTAGTATAGATAATAAGAATGAGCAGTTCTTC. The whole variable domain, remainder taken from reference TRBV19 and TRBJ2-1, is DGGITQSPKYLFRKEGQNVTLSCEQNLNHDAMYWYRQDPGQGLRLIYYSQIVNDFQKGDIAEGYSVSREKKESFPLTVTSAQKNPTAFYLCASSIDNKNEQFFGPGTRLTVL.

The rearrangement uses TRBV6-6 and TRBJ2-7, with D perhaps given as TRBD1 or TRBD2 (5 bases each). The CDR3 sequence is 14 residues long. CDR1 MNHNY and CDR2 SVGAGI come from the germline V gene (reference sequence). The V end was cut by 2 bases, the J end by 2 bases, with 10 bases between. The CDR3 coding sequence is TGTGCCAGCAGTTACAGGGACGGAACCTACGAGCAGTACTTC. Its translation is CASSYRDGTYEQYF.

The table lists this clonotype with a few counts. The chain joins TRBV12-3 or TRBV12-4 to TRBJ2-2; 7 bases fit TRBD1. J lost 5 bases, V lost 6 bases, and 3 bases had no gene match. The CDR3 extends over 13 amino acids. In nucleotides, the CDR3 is TGTGCCAGCAGCCTGACAGGGACCGGGGAGCTGTTTTTT. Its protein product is CASSLTGTGELFF.

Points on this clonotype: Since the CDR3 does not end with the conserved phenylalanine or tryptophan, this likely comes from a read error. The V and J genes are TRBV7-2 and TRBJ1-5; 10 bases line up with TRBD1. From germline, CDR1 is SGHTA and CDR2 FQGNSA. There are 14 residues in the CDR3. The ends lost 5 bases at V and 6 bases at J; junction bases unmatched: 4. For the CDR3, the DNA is TGTGCCAGCAGCCCCAGGACAGGGGGTCAGCCCCAGCATTTG. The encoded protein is CASSPRTGGQPQHL.